These 20 T cell receptor beta chains originate from one sample sequenced in a study of CD8+CD57+ T cells in acquired aplastic anemia. Genomic DNA acted as the template from which TCR beta VDJ combination and CDR3 sequence profiling were carried out. MiXCR was run by TCRdb on the reads, yielding one entry per CDR3 protein. The sample has about 160,000 distinct CDR3 sequences, about 45% seen once; the top ten hold about 3%. Sequencing involved patients with CD8+CD57+ cell expansion previously shown by flow cytometry. Sequenced material: sorted CD4+, CD8+, or CD8+CD57+ T cells (not recorded which) from PBMCs. The receptors here all came from a human donor with aplastic anemia.

CDR3 in DNA: TGTGCCAGCAGGTTAGGGGGGACTAGCGGGTACGAGCAGTACTTC. It specifies CASRLGGTSGYEQYF. The chain combines TRBV28 with TRBJ2-7, with 12 bases fitting TRBD2. The germline gives CDR1 MDHEN, CDR2 SYDVKM. The CDR3 is made up of 15 amino acids. The V and J ends lost 6 bases and 4 bases, in that order; junction bases with no gene match: 7.

Many counts were recorded for this clonotype. The rearrangement uses TRBV2 and TRBJ1-5, with 10 bases that match TRBD1. This CDR3 contains 15 residues. CDR1 and CDR2 from the germline V gene are SNHLY and FYNNEI. The V segment lost 7 bases and the J segment 7 bases; nucleotides outside the gene matches: 10. The CDR3 sequence: CASKGGTGVIQPQHF. CDR3 nucleotide sequence: TGTGCCAGCAAAGGTGGGACAGGGGTCATCCAGCCCCAGCATTTT.

The rearrangement uses TRBV29-1 and TRBJ1-2; unclear D gene. This CDR3 has 13 residues. CDR1 is SQVTM, CDR2 ANQGSEA, per germline. V dropped 4 bases and J dropped 5 bases, with 14 bases sitting between them. This CDR3 reads CSVGDPGRYGYTF. Written as DNA, the CDR3 is TGCAGCGTTGGAGATCCTGGTAGATATGGCTACACCTTC.

This clonotype was detected ten times or more. The genes are TRBV6-2 or TRBV6-3 and TRBJ2-5; D is unclear. The V gene's germline CDR1 is MNHEY and CDR2 SVGEGT. V lost 7 bases and J 2 bases, leaving 5 bases between the germline ends. This CDR3 contains 11 residues. Here the CDR3 DNA reads TGTGCCAGCACCCTACAAGAGACCCAGTACTTC. Translated, it gives CASTLQETQYF.

J is TRBJ2-7 and V is TRBV29-1; 14 bases agree with TRBD2. From germline, CDR1 is SQVTM and CDR2 ANQGSEA. This CDR3 spans 13 amino acids. Trimming took 5 bases from V and 9 from J; bases not matched to a gene: 6. CDR3 coding DNA: TGCAGCGTTCGACTAGCGGGAGGGCCAGTGCAGTACTTC. This sequence encodes CSVRLAGGPVQYF.

The chain uses TRBV7-9 and TRBJ1-1; D not resolved. CDR3 size: 10 residues. From germline, CDR1 is SEHNR and CDR2 FQNEAQ (reference sequence). V lost 1 base and J 9 bases, leaving 3 bases between the germline ends. CDR3 region: CASSLEQAFF. CDR3 nucleotides: TGTGCCAGCAGCTTAGAACAAGCTTTCTTT.

The chain couples TRBV11-2 to TRBJ1-1; no firm D call. From germline, CDR1 is SGHAT and CDR2 FQNNGV. Trimming left V 5 bases short and J 2 bases short, with 9 bases between. CDR3 length: 13 residues. The CDR3 region is CASSPQRNTEAFF. Here the CDR3 DNA reads TGTGCCAGCAGCCCCCAGAGAAACACTGAAGCTTTCTTT.

This clonotype was observed at least ten times. This chain connects TRBV15 to TRBJ2-2, with D possibly being TRBD1 or TRBD2 (6 bases each). CDR1 is LNHNV and CDR2 is YYDKDF in the germline V gene (reference sequence). V was shortened by 0 bases and J by 4 bases, with 18 bases between the two germline ends. The CDR3 spans 18 residues. For the CDR3, the DNA is TGTGCCACCAGCAGAGATTTAGCGGAGGGGGTGGTCACCGGGGAGCTGTTTTTT. Translating gives CATSRDLAEGVVTGELFF.

This clonotype came up many times. This rearrangement joins TRBV11-2 to TRBJ2-1; 9 bases match TRBD2. J lost 8 bases, V lost 5 bases, and 10 bases had no gene match. From germline, CDR1 is SGHAT and CDR2 FQNNGV. This CDR3 has 15 residues. CDR3 in DNA: TGTGCCAGCAGCGTGGTTAGCGGGAGAAGGGATGAGCAGTTCTTC. Its protein is CASSVVSGRRDEQFF.

This clonotype has a handful of counts. The rearrangement links TRBV6-1 to TRBJ2-5; 12 bases fit TRBD2. V shed 6 bases, J shed 1 base, and the junction held 6 bases outside the gene matches. CDR3 length: 16 residues. Per the germline V gene, CDR1 is MNHNS and CDR2 is SASEGT. CDR3 DNA: TGTGCCAGCAGCATTGGACTAGCGGGGTCCCAAGAGACCCAGTACTTC. This sequence encodes CASSIGLAGSQETQYF.

The sample holds many counts of this clonotype. The chain recombines TRBV7-3 with TRBJ2-7, with 7 nucleotides matching TRBD2. V lost 2 bases to trimming and J lost 3 bases; unmatched junction nucleotides: 7. There are 15 residues in the CDR3. Germline CDR1 reads SGHTA; CDR2 reads FQGTGA. The CDR3 nucleotides are TGTGCCAGCAGCTTACTAGCGGAGGAAAACTACGAGCAGTACTTC. This sequence encodes CASSLLAEENYEQYF.

Concerning this clonotype itself: Given a much more abundant clone one base away, this may be a read error. Without the conserved terminal phenylalanine or tryptophan, this CDR3 likely stems from a read error. The V gene is TRBV6-5, the J gene TRBJ1-1; 7 bases map to TRBD1. The germline V gene encodes CDR1 MNHEY and CDR2 SVGAGI. The CDR3 contains 17 residues. V lost 0 bases and J lost 7; bases outside the gene matches: 14. The CDR3, as DNA: TGTGCCAGCAGTTACTCAATCCCAGGGACAGTGGGAATTGAAGCTTTCCTT. Encoded protein: CASSYSIPGTVGIEAFL.

This clonotype was detected many times. The genes are TRBV5-1 and TRBJ1-1, with TRBD1 matching 8 bases. V gave up 4 bases and J gave up 10 bases; unmatched junction bases: 3. There are 11 residues in the CDR3. Germline CDR1 is SGHRS and CDR2 is YFSETQ. CDR3 DNA sequence: TGCGCCAGCAGCCTGGACAGGGTAGCTTTCTTT. This codes for CASSLDRVAFF.

The gene calls are TRBV29-1 and TRBJ2-3; tentative D call: TRBD2 (5 bases). CDR1 is SQVTM, CDR2 ANQGSEA, per germline. The CDR3 is made up of 12 amino acids. Between the trimmed V and J ends, which lost 7 bases and 4 bases, there was a span of 12 bases. Here the CDR3 reads CSGRIRADTQYF. The CDR3 coding sequence is TGCAGCGGGAGGATTAGGGCAGATACGCAGTATTTT.

This clonotype was observed at least ten times. The V gene is TRBV5-1, the J gene TRBJ2-1, with D possibly being TRBD2 (5 bases). In germline, CDR1 is SGHRS, CDR2 YFSETQ. V was trimmed by 1 base and J by 2 bases, leaving 13 bases between them. This CDR3 has 16 amino acids. This CDR3 is CASSLSGTLTYNEQFF. The DNA for the CDR3 is TGCGCCAGCAGCTTGAGCGGAACTTTGACCTACAATGAGCAGTTCTTC.

This clonotype was seen ten or more times. The genes are TRBV7-3 and TRBJ2-2; D is unresolved. V lost 5 bases to trimming and J lost 1 base, with 8 bases between them. The CDR3 is 14 amino acids. Germline assignment: CDR1 SGHTA and CDR2 FQGTGA. The DNA for the CDR3 is TGTGCCAGCAGCCTCCCAGGGAACACCGGGGAGCTGTTTTTT. Translation: CASSLPGNTGELFF. The full variable domain, rest sourced from reference TRBV7-3 and TRBJ2-2, is GAGVSQTPSNKVTEKGKYVELRCDPISGHTALYWYRQSLGQGPEFLIYFQGTGAADDSGLPNDRFFAVRPEGSVSTLKIQRTERGDSAVYLCASSLPGNTGELFFGEGSRLTVL.

V is TRBV2 and J is TRBJ1-2; 7 bases align to TRBD1. Germline CDR1 is SNHLY and CDR2 is FYNNEI. V trimming: 5 bases; J trimming: 5 bases; junction bases outside the gene matches: 8. The CDR3 has 14 amino acids. The CDR3 protein is CASSYQGVGYGYTF. Here the CDR3 DNA reads TGTGCCAGCAGTTACCAGGGGGTCGGGTATGGCTACACCTTC.

There are many counts of this clonotype. This chain links TRBV24-1 with TRBJ2-3, with 10 bases lining up with TRBD2. V gave up 3 bases and J gave up 5 bases; unmatched junction bases: 10. Germline V CDR1 and CDR2: KGHDR, SFDVKD. The CDR3 sequence is 17 residues long. This CDR3 is CATSDPIAGGLGDTQYF. CDR3 nucleotide sequence: TGTGCCACCAGTGATCCTATAGCGGGAGGATTAGGAGATACGCAGTATTTT.

This clonotype was seen a single time. V is TRBV15 and J is TRBJ2-7, with a possible D match to TRBD1 (5 bases). This CDR3 spans 13 amino acids. V lost 4 bases to trimming and J lost 4 bases, with 11 bases between them. From germline, CDR1 is LNHNV and CDR2 YYDKDF (reference sequence). As DNA, the CDR3 is TGTGCCACCAGCATAGGGGTGGGGTACGAGCAGTACTTC. It translates to CATSIGVGYEQYF.

This clonotype came up many times. The gene calls are TRBV15 and TRBJ1-5; 8 nucleotides match TRBD1. Germline trimming cut 6 bases from V and 1 base from J; bases unmatched to any gene: 11. In germline, CDR1 is LNHNV, CDR2 YYDKDF (reference sequence). The CDR3 has 17 amino acids. CDR3 coding DNA: TGTGCCACCAGACGGACAGGGACGGTGGTGAGCAATCAGCCCCAGCATTTT. It codes for CATRRTGTVVSNQPQHF.